This entry features one T cell receptor (beta chain) sequence. This sample stems from a study of control samples from healthy donors and cancer patients. Clones were sequenced by immunoSEQ multiplex PCR, and TCRdb holds only the in-frame ones, with some missing. Of 120,000 to 150,000 clones in the sample, 75% to 95% were seen once. This CDR3 spans 16 amino acids. V lost 4 bases and J lost 8; bases outside the gene matches: 15. Germline lookup yields CDR1 SGDLS and CDR2 YYNGEE. This TCR came from a man in his thirties or forties in good health. Material for sequencing was blood. The chain couples TRBV9 to TRBJ2-3; 8 bases are shared with TRBD1. The CDR3 spells CASSSGTGPQVGTQYF. Here the CDR3 DNA reads TGTGCCAGCAGCAGTGGGACAGGACCTCAAGTGGGTACGCAGTATTTT.